These 19 T cell receptor beta chains originate from one sample sequenced in a study of cytomegalovirus exposure and HLA in healthy donors. 60 Vbeta and 13 Jbeta primers were used in PCR. Some clones are missing from TCRdb's copy, which holds only in-frame ones; the method was immunoSEQ multiplex PCR. Counted here are 95,000 to 150,000 clones, about 73% occurring once; the ten biggest clones make up around 4%. Input material: PBMCs. All receptors derive from a woman aged 50 to 60 in good health and CMV-seropositive.

This chain connects TRBV10-3 to TRBJ1-6, with unresolved D. The V and J ends lost 8 bases and 4 bases respectively, with 9 bases between them. The CDR3 sequence is 13 residues long. Germline-derived CDR1 and CDR2 are ENHRY and SYGVKD. The CDR3 reads CAIGHSYNSPLHF. DNA of the CDR3: TGTGCCATCGGGCACAGTTATAATTCACCCCTCCACTTT.

The chain couples TRBV14 to TRBJ1-4; no reliable D call. Germline V gene lookup returns CDR1 SGHDN and CDR2 FVKESK. CDR3 length: 14 residues. The V end was cut by 3 bases, the J end by 8 bases, with 13 bases between. CDR3 sequence reads: CASSHEGLVEKLFF. The CDR3 DNA is TGTGCCAGCAGCCACGAGGGCCTGGTGGAAAAACTGTTTTTT.

The chain couples TRBV19 to TRBJ2-4; TRBD2 matches 8 bases. Germline V gene data show CDR1 as LNHDA and CDR2 as SQIVND (reference sequence). The CDR3 extends over 17 amino acids. J was trimmed by 8 bases and V by 3 bases; bases with no gene match: 15. The CDR3 region is CASSIARTGRAEDIQYF. The CDR3 DNA reads as TGTGCCAGTAGTATCGCAAGGACCGGGAGGGCAGAGGACATTCAGTACTTC.

This clone was recorded only once. The V gene is TRBV5-1, the J gene TRBJ2-5; no reliable D call. The assigned J gene may be wrong: the sequence end matches TRBJ2-7 better. Germline CDR1 is SGHRS and CDR2 is YFSETQ. The CDR3 has 13 amino acids. Here the CDR3 DNA reads TGCGCCAGCAGCTTAACGGTCTCCTACGAGCAGTACTTC. Translated: CASSLTVSYEQYF.

This chain connects TRBV28 to TRBJ2-6, with D maybe TRBD1 (6 bases). The V end lost 4 bases, the J end lost 0 bases, and 16 bases lay between the germline ends. CDR1 is MDHEN, CDR2 SYDVKM, per germline. The CDR3 has 18 amino acids. The CDR3 here is CASSSDRDTLSGANVLTF. In DNA, the CDR3 is TGTGCCAGCAGTTCGGATAGGGACACCCTCTCTGGGGCCAACGTCCTGACTTTC.

The chain has TRBV5-1 and TRBJ2-3; 8 nucleotides line up with TRBD2. The CDR3 loop spans 16 amino acids. The V segment lost 3 bases and the J segment 5 bases; nucleotides outside the gene matches: 11. Germline V gene data show CDR1 as SGHRS and CDR2 as YFSETQ. CDR3 residues: CASSWGTSGGGDTQYF. Here the CDR3 DNA reads TGCGCCAGCAGCTGGGGTACTAGCGGCGGTGGAGATACGCAGTATTTT. The entire variable domain, with the rest obtained from reference TRBV5-1 and TRBJ2-3, is as follows: KAGVTQTPRYLIKTRGQQVTLSCSPISGHRSVSWYQQTPGQGLQFLFEYFSETQRNKGNFPGRFSGRQFSNSRSEMNVSTLELGDSALYLCASSWGTSGGGDTQYFGPGTRLTVL.

This clone was seen more than once but under ten times. The chain carries TRBV4-3 and TRBJ1-2, with D possibly TRBD1 on 5 matching bases. Trimming cost V 0 bases and J 6 bases, with 14 bases left between them. This CDR3 has 15 residues. The germline gives CDR1 LGHNA, CDR2 YSLEER. The CDR3 here is CASSQDRGPGDGYTF. DNA for the CDR3: TGCGCCAGCAGCCAAGATCGGGGACCGGGGGATGGCTACACCTTC.

This clone was detected a few times. The rearrangement uses TRBV11-3 and TRBJ1-2, with 7 bases matching TRBD1. There are 14 residues in the CDR3. The germline gives CDR1 SGHNT, CDR2 YENEEA. V was clipped by 5 bases and J by 4 bases; unmatched bases: 7. The CDR3 region is CASSKGADGYGYTF. The CDR3, as DNA: TGTGCCAGCAGCAAGGGGGCAGACGGCTATGGCTACACCTTC.

This clone was observed a handful of times. The chain joins TRBV7-7 to TRBJ2-5, with 8 bases aligning to TRBD1. Germline-derived CDR1 and CDR2 are SSHAT and FNYEAQ (reference sequence). The CDR3 length is 15 residues. V trimming: 5 bases; J trimming: 1 base; junction bases outside the gene matches: 6. CDR3 nucleotide sequence: TGTGCCAGCAGCGCAGGGACAGGAGTCCAAGAGACCCAGTACTTC. This sequence encodes CASSAGTGVQETQYF.

This clone has a handful of counts. The chain recombines TRBV7-9 with TRBJ1-3; 7 bases fit TRBD1. The germline gives CDR1 SEHNR, CDR2 FQNEAQ (reference sequence). There are 17 residues in the CDR3. After removal of 2 bases from V and 0 bases from J, the junction contained 7 bases not matched to a gene. The CDR3 sequence: CASSLFTTGPSGNTIYF. The CDR3 bases are TGTGCCAGCAGCTTATTTACGACAGGGCCCTCTGGAAACACCATATATTTT.

The chain recombines TRBV18 with TRBJ2-3; 9 positions match TRBD2. The CDR3 totals 16 residues. Trimming removed 2 bases from V and 1 base from J; junction bases left unmatched: 4. The germline CDR1 and CDR2 sequences are KGHSH and LQKENI. CDR3 amino acids: CASSPSASGGTDTQYF. The CDR3 DNA is TGTGCCAGCTCACCATCTGCTAGCGGGGGCACAGATACGCAGTATTTT.

The chain employs TRBV7-9 and TRBJ2-3; no firm D call. Trimming removed 4 bases from V and 2 bases from J, with 10 bases in between. Germline CDR1 reads SEHNR; CDR2 reads FQNEAQ (reference sequence). CDR3 length equals 14 residues. The CDR3 is CASSSTIPTDTQYF. The CDR3 DNA reads TGTGCCAGCAGCTCGACAATCCCCACAGATACGCAGTATTTT.

The rearrangement links TRBV15 to TRBJ2-7, with TRBD1 matching over 10 bases. Trimming at V came to 1 base and at J to 5 bases, leaving 2 bases not matched to a gene. The CDR3 runs to 14 residues. Germline CDR1 is LNHNV and CDR2 is YYDKDF (reference sequence). CDR3 sequence (DNA): TGTGCCACCAGCAGAGGACAGGGGGCCGACGAGCAGTACTTC. It specifies CATSRGQGADEQYF.

The V gene is TRBV11-2, the J gene TRBJ2-7; D is possibly TRBD1 (5 bases). The ends were cut back, 0 bases at V and 4 bases at J, with 7 bases in the middle. Germline CDR1 reads SGHAT; CDR2 reads FQNNGV. The CDR3 is 13 amino acids. The CDR3 bases are TGTGCCAGCAGCTTAGACGACAGTTACGAGCAGTACTTC. It codes for CASSLDDSYEQYF.

V and J are TRBV28 and TRBJ2-3; 9 bases are a match to TRBD1. Per germline, CDR1 MDHEN and CDR2 SYDVKM. This CDR3 spans 16 amino acids. V lost 3 bases to trimming and J lost 3 bases; unmatched junction nucleotides: 7. The CDR3 loop is CASSLSDRGGTDTQYF. As DNA, the CDR3 is TGTGCCAGCAGTTTGTCGGACAGGGGAGGGACAGATACGCAGTATTTT.

As to this clone: Other DNA sequences in this specimen translate into the identical CDR3. The chain joins TRBV18 to TRBJ2-7; D is undetermined. Germline V lookup: CDR1 KGHSH, CDR2 LQKENI. The germline V and J ends were trimmed by 6 bases and 3 bases, with 12 bases remaining between them. This CDR3 comprises 13 residues. CDR3 amino acids: CASSPGADYEQYF. For the CDR3, the DNA is TGTGCCAGCTCCCCGGGTGCAGACTACGAGCAGTACTTC.

The chain links TRBV18 to TRBJ2-2, with 8 bases matching TRBD1. Trimming at V came to 1 base and at J to 5 bases, leaving 3 bases not matched to a gene. Germline V gene data show CDR1 as KGHSH and CDR2 as LQKENI. This CDR3 is built from 15 residues. The CDR3 nucleotides read TGTGCCAGCTCACCACGGACAGGGATGACCGGGGAGCTGTTTTTT. This encodes CASSPRTGMTGELFF.

The V call is TRBV6-5, the J call TRBJ1-2, with a tentative D call TRBD1 (5 bases). Germline V lookup: CDR1 MNHEY, CDR2 SVGAGI. The CDR3 extends over 14 amino acids. Between the trimmed V and J ends, which lost 6 bases and 6 bases, there was a span of 17 bases. DNA of the CDR3: TGTGCCAGCAGCCGCAGGGTAGACATTAATGGCTACACCTTC. Residues: CASSRRVDINGYTF.

This chain uses TRBV9 with TRBJ2-1; D gene uncertain. Deletions cut 2 bases from V and 6 bases from J, with 6 bases between. Germline V lookup: CDR1 SGDLS, CDR2 YYNGEE. The CDR3 consists of 12 residues. The CDR3 DNA reads as TGTGCCAGCAGCGTCTTTCCCAATGAGCAGTTCTTC. Translated: CASSVFPNEQFF.